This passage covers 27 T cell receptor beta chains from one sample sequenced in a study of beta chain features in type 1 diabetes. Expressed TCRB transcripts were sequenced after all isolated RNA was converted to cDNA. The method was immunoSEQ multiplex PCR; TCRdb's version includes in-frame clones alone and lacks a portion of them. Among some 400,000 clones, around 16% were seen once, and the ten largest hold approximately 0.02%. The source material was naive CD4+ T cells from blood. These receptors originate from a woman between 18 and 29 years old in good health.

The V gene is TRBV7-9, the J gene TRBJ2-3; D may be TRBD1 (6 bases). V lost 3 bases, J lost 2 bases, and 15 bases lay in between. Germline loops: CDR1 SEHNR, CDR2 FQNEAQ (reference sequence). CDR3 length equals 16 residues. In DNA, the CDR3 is TGTGCCAGCAGCTTGGATAGAAGGGGACACACAGATACGCAGTATTTT. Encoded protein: CASSLDRRGHTDTQYF. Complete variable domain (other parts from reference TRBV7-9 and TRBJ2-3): DTGVSQNPRHKITKRGQNVTFRCDPISEHNRLYWYRQTLGQGPEFLTYFQNEAQLEKSRLLSDRFSAERPKGSFSTLEIQRTEQGDSAMYLCASSLDRRGHTDTQYFGPGTRLTVL.

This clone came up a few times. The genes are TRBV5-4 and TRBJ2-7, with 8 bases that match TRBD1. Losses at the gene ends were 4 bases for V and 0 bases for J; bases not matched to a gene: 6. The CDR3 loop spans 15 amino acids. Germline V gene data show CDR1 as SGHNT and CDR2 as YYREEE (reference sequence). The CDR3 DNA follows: TGTGCCAGCAGCCTGGCGGACAGGGCCTCCTACGAGCAGTACTTC. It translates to CASSLADRASYEQYF.

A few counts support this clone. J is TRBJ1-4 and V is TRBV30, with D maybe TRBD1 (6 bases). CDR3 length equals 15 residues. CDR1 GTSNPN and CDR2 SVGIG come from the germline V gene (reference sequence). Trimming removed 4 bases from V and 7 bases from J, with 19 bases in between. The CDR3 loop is CAWNARGLTREKLFF. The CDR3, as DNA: TGTGCCTGGAACGCCAGGGGTTTGACGCGTGAAAAACTGTTTTTT.

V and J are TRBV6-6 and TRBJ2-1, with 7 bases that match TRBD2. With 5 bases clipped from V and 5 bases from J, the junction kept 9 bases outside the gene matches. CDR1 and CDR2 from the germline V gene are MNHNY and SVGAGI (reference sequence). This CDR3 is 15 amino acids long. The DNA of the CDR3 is TGTGCCAGCAGTGAGGTTTCAGCGGGAAACAATGAGCAGTTCTTC. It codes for CASSEVSAGNNEQFF.

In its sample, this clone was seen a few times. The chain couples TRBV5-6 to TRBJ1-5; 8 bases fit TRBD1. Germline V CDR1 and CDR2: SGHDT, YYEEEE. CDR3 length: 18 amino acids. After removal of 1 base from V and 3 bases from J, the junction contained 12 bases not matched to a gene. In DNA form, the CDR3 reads TGTGCCAGCAGCTTGTACGGTCTAGGGACAGGTTCCAATCAGCCCCAGCATTTT. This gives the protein CASSLYGLGTGSNQPQHF.

CDR3 sequence (DNA): TGCGCCAGCAGCAACGACAGGGGGCAGTTAAACAATGAGCAGTTCTTC. Protein: CASSNDRGQLNNEQFF. The chain employs TRBV5-1 and TRBJ2-1; 10 bases align to TRBD1. CDR1 and CDR2 (germline): SGHRS, YFSETQ. V was pared by 4 bases and J by 5 bases, with 9 bases of the junction left unmatched. This CDR3 has 16 amino acids.

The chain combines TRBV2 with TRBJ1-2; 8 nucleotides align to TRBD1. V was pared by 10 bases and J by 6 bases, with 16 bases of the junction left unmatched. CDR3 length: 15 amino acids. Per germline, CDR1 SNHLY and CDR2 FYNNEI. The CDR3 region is CATRTGTGRGHGYTF. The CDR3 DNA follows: TGTGCCACCCGGACAGGGACTGGTAGAGGCCATGGCTACACCTTC.

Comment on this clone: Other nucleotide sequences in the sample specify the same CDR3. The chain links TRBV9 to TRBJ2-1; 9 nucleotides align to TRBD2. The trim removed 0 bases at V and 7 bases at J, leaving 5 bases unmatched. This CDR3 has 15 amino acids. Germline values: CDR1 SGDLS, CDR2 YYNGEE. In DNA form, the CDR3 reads TGTGCCAGCAGCGTAGAGCTAGCGGGATATAATGAGCAGTTCTTC. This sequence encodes CASSVELAGYNEQFF. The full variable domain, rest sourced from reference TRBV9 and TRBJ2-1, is DSGVTQTPKHLITATGQRVTLRCSPRSGDLSVYWYQQSLDQGLQFLIQYYNGEERAKGNILERFSAQQFPDLHSELNLSSLELGDSALYFCASSVELAGYNEQFFGPGTRLTVL.

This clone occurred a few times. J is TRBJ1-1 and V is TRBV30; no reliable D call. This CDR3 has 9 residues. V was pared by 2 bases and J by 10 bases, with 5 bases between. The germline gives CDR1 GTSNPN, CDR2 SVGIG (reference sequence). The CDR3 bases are TGTGCCTGGAGTCCGGGAGCTTTCTTT. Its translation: CAWSPGAFF.

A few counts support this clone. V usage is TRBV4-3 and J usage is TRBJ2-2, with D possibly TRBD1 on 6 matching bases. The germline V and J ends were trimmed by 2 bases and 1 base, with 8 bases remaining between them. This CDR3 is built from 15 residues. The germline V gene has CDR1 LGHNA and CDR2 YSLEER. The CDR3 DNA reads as TGCGCCAGCAGCCAACAGACAGGGAACACCGGGGAGCTGTTTTTT. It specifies CASSQQTGNTGELFF.

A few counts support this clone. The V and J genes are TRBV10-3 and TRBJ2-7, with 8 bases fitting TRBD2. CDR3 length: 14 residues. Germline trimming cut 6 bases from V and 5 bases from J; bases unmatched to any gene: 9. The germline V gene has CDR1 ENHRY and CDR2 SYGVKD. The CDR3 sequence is CAIRRGLELNEQYF. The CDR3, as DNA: TGTGCCATCAGGAGGGGACTAGAGTTAAACGAGCAGTACTTC.

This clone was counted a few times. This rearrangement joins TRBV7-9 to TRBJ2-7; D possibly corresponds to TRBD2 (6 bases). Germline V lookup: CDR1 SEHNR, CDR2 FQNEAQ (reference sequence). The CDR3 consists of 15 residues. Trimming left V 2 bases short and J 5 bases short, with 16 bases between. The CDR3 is CASSLRGSNPHEQYF. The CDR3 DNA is TGTGCCAGCAGCTTACGGGGGAGCAACCCGCACGAGCAGTACTTC.

This CDR3 is CASSPGGANVLTF. In DNA form, the CDR3 reads TGTGCCAGCTCACCGGGCGGGGCCAACGTCCTGACTTTC. The chain employs TRBV18 and TRBJ2-6, with unresolved D. This CDR3 is built from 13 residues. Germline V lookup: CDR1 KGHSH, CDR2 LQKENI. Trimming pared 3 bases from V and 4 bases from J, leaving 4 bases between.

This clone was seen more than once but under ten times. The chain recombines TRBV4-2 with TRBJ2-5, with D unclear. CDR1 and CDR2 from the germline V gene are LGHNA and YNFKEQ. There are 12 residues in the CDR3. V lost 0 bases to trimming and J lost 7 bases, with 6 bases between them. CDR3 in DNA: TGTGCCAGCAGCCAAGAGGGCTCGACCCAGTACTTC. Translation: CASSQEGSTQYF.

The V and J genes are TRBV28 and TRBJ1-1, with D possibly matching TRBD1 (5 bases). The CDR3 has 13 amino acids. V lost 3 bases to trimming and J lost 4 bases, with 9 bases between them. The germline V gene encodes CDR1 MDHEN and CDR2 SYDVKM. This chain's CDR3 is CASSFRQSTEAFF. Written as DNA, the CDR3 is TGTGCCAGCAGTTTTCGACAGTCCACTGAAGCTTTCTTT.

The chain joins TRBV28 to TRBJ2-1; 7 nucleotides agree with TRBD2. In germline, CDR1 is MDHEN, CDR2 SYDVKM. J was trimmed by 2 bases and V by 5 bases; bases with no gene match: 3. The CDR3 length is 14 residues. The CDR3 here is CASSESGTYNEQFF. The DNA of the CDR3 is TGTGCCAGCAGTGAAAGCGGGACCTACAATGAGCAGTTCTTC. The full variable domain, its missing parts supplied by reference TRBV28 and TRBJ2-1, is DVKVTQSSRYLVKRTGEKVFLECVQDMDHENMFWYRQDPGLGLRLIYFSYDVKMKEKGDIPEGYSVSREKKERFSLILESASTNQTSMYLCASSESGTYNEQFFGPGTRLTVL.

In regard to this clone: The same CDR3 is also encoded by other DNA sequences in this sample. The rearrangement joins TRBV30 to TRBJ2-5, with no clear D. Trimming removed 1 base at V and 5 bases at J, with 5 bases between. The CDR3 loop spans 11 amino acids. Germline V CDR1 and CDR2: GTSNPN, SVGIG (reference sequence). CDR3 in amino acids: CAWSALETQYF. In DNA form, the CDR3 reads TGTGCCTGGAGTGCTTTGGAGACCCAGTACTTC.

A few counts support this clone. The chain's CDR3 is CASSQQGVERGYTF. The CDR3 bases are TGTGCCAGCAGCCAACAGGGTGTAGAGAGAGGCTACACCTTC. The V gene is TRBV5-4, the J gene TRBJ1-2, with a tentative D call TRBD1 (6 bases). The CDR3 runs to 14 residues. In germline, CDR1 is SGHNT, CDR2 YYREEE (reference sequence). V was cut by 4 bases and J by 8 bases, with 18 bases left in between.

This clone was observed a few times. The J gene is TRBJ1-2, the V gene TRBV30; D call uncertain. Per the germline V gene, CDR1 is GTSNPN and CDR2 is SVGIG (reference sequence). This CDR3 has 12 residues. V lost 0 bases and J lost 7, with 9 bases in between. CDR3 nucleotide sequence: TGTGCCTGGAGTGTACGGTTTCCTGGCTACACCTTC. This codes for CAWSVRFPGYTF.

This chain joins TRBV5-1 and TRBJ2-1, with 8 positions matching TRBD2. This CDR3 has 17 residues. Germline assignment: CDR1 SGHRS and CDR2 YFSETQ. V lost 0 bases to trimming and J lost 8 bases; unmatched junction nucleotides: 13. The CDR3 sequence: CASSLGTSSGNKDEQFF. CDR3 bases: TGCGCCAGCAGCTTGGGGACTAGCTCGGGTAATAAGGATGAGCAGTTCTTC.

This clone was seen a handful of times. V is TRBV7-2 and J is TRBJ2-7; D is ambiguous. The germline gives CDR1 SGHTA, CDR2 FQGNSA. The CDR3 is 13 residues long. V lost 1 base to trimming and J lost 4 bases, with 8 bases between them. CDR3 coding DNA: TGTGCCAGCAGCTTAGAATCGTTTTACGAGCAGTACTTC. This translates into CASSLESFYEQYF.

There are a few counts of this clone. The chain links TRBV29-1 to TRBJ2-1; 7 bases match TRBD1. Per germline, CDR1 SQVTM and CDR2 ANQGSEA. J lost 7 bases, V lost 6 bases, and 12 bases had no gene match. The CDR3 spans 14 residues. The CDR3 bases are TGCAGCGTCGCCGGGACAGCCGGGTGGAATGAGCAGTTCTTC. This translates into CSVAGTAGWNEQFF.

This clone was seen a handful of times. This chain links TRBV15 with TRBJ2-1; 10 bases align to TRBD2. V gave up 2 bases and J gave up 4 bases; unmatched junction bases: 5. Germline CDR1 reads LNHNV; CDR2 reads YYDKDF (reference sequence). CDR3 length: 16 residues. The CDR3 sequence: CATSRYTSGVYNEQFF. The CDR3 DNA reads TGTGCCACCAGCAGATACACTAGCGGGGTTTACAATGAGCAGTTCTTC.

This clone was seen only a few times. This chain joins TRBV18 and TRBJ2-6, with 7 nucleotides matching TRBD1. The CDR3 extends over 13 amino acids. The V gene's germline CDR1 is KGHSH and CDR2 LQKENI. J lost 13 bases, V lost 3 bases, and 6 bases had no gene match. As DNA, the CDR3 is TGTGCCAGCTCACCCACCCGGGACAGAGTCCTGACTTTC. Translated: CASSPTRDRVLTF.

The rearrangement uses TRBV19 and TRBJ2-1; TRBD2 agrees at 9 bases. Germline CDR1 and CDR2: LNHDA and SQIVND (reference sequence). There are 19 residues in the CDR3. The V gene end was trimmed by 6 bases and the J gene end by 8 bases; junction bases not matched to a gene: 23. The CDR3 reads CASRQTGLGAGGIMDEQFF. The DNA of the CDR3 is TGTGCCAGTAGGCAAACAGGGTTGGGAGCGGGAGGTATTATGGATGAGCAGTTCTTC.

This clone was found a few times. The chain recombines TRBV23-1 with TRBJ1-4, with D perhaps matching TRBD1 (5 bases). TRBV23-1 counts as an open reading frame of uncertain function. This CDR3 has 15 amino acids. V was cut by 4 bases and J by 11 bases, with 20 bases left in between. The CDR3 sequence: CASSPFWTPGRKLFF. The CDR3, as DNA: TGCGCCAGCAGTCCCTTCTGGACACCTGGACGGAAACTGTTTTTT.

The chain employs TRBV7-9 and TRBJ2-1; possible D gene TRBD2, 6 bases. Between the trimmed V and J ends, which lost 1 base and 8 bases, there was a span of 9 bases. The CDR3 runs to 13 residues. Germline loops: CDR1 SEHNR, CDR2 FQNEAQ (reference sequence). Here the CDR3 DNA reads TGTGCCAGCAGCTTAGAACTAGCCGATGAGCAGTTCTTC. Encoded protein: CASSLELADEQFF. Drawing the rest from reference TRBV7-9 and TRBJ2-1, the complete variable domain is DTGVSQNPRHKITKRGQNVTFRCDPISEHNRLYWYRQTLGQGPEFLTYFQNEAQLEKSRLLSDRFSAERPKGSFSTLEIQRTEQGDSAMYLCASSLELADEQFFGPGTRLTVL.